Detailed here is one T cell receptor (beta chain). This entry is derived from a study of monozygotic twins with inflammatory bowel disease. One entry per CDR3 protein, without DNA, is what TCRdb gives after re-calling the 5' RACE reads. This listing includes roughly 160,000 distinct CDR3 sequences. The TCR sequence derives from a human donor with ulcerative colitis or Crohn's disease, or a healthy co-twin of an affected twin (not recorded which). The sequenced sample was blood.

CDR3 in amino acids: CASSGDRGYGYTF. J is TRBJ1-2 and V is TRBV6-1; the TCRdb call, TRBD1, lacks DNA for checking. Germline loops: CDR1 MNHNS, CDR2 SASEGT. The CDR3 is made up of 13 amino acids.